The rows below give T cell receptor beta chains drawn from one sample of a study of cytomegalovirus exposure and HLA in healthy donors. The assay was immunoSEQ multiplex PCR, and TCRdb's table has in-frame clones only and misses some. The sample lists 150,000 to 170,000 clones; roughly 77% were seen once. Material: PBMCs. The receptors were gathered from a man aged 30 to 45 in good health and CMV-seropositive. Both conserved end residues are part of each CDR3. D genes are given only for firm matches. The size of a clone is reported for some rows only, either as once, few or many, or as a class for expanded clones.

v_gene: TRBV6-5
d_gene: TRBD2
abundance: NA
CDR3aa: CASSYSWGGDTQYF

v_gene: TRBV5-1
d_gene: NA
abundance: once
CDR3aa: CASRGDSTNEKLFF

v_gene: TRBV30
d_gene: NA
abundance: once
CDR3aa: CAWSVGGNGGQPQHF

v_gene: TRBV2
d_gene: TRBD2
abundance: NA
CDR3aa: CASGTSGGSTDTQYF

v_gene: TRBV6-1
d_gene: NA
abundance: NA
CDR3aa: CASSDGFLLLIYEQYF

v_gene: TRBV27
d_gene: TRBD2
abundance: NA
CDR3aa: CASRAGASTDTQYF

v_gene: TRBV7-9
d_gene: TRBD2
abundance: few
CDR3aa: CASSPQLPGGQSRHEQYF

v_gene: TRBV28
d_gene: NA
abundance: once
CDR3aa: CASSLRRYLTDTQYF

v_gene: TRBV7-2
d_gene: NA
abundance: NA
CDR3aa: CASSSPLSSYEQYF

v_gene: TRBV6-1
d_gene: TRBD2
abundance: NA
CDR3aa: CASSDIGLAGVRETQYF

v_gene: TRBV18
d_gene: NA
abundance: NA
CDR3aa: CASSMVSSGNTIYF

v_gene: TRBV6-1
d_gene: TRBD1
abundance: NA
CDR3aa: CASSEVAGGTTVEAFF

v_gene: TRBV30
d_gene: NA
abundance: NA
CDR3aa: CAWSWKGGGNANTEAFF

v_gene: TRBV7-9
d_gene: TRBD2
abundance: NA
CDR3aa: CASSPQGLAGPKPYEQYF

v_gene: TRBV19
d_gene: NA
abundance: NA
CDR3aa: CASSISVSSYEQYF

v_gene: TRBV6-5
d_gene: NA
abundance: NA
CDR3aa: CASSYQGSGPETQYF

v_gene: TRBV30
d_gene: TRBD2
abundance: NA
CDR3aa: CACIMLAGNTGELFF

v_gene: TRBV27
d_gene: TRBD1
abundance: NA
CDR3aa: CASRTGAGGYTF

v_gene: TRBV19
d_gene: NA
abundance: NA
CDR3aa: CARGGPGDGRNEQFF

v_gene: TRBV27
d_gene: TRBD2
abundance: NA
CDR3aa: CASSLGLAGRTEQFF

v_gene: TRBV30
d_gene: TRBD1
abundance: NA
CDR3aa: CAWETGQGAPGELFF

v_gene: TRBV9
d_gene: NA
abundance: NA
CDR3aa: CASSVDPQGIHHEQFF

v_gene: TRBV27
d_gene: NA
abundance: NA
CDR3aa: CASSSAGSYEQYF

v_gene: TRBV11-3
d_gene: NA
abundance: once
CDR3aa: CASSLGRDWQETQYF

v_gene: TRBV27
d_gene: NA
abundance: NA
CDR3aa: CASSLSNPGEAFF

v_gene: TRBV5-1
d_gene: TRBD1
abundance: NA
CDR3aa: CASSLQGRDEQFF

v_gene: TRBV29-1
d_gene: TRBD1
abundance: NA
CDR3aa: CSAGQGDEKLFF

v_gene: TRBV28
d_gene: NA
abundance: NA
CDR3aa: CASSPIFSVVTGELFF

v_gene: TRBV30
d_gene: NA
abundance: NA
CDR3aa: CAWRTQGSYEQYF

v_gene: TRBV7-8
d_gene: NA
abundance: NA
CDR3aa: CASSWGMGARNTGELFF

v_gene: TRBV5-1
d_gene: TRBD2
abundance: NA
CDR3aa: CASSRLAGVSWELFF

v_gene: TRBV5-4
d_gene: TRBD2
abundance: NA
CDR3aa: CASSVGTSRTPEQFF

v_gene: TRBV27
d_gene: TRBD1
abundance: NA
CDR3aa: CASSSGQGGETQYF

v_gene: TRBV5-1
d_gene: TRBD2
abundance: NA
CDR3aa: CASSPTSGTSTDTQYF

v_gene: TRBV7-9
d_gene: TRBD1
abundance: NA
CDR3aa: CASSLRTGGLETQYF

v_gene: TRBV7-6
d_gene: TRBD2
abundance: NA
CDR3aa: CASSPGLAGNEQYF

v_gene: TRBV29-1
d_gene: NA
abundance: few
CDR3aa: CSVLRLVPSGANVLTF

v_gene: TRBV4-3
d_gene: NA
abundance: NA
CDR3aa: CASSQEIGGRSSYNEQFF

v_gene: TRBV9
d_gene: NA
abundance: NA
CDR3aa: CASSPGGKQPQHF

v_gene: TRBV28
d_gene: TRBD2
abundance: NA
CDR3aa: CASSLGGGPYEQYF

v_gene: TRBV7-9
d_gene: NA
abundance: NA
CDR3aa: CASSLSYNYNEQFF

v_gene: TRBV6-6
d_gene: NA
abundance: few
CDR3aa: CASSYLGKGNYGYTF

v_gene: TRBV7-3
d_gene: NA
abundance: NA
CDR3aa: CASSPAAGGTYEQYF

v_gene: TRBV11-2
d_gene: TRBD2
abundance: NA
CDR3aa: CASSPRREHGTDTQYF

v_gene: TRBV7-3
d_gene: NA
abundance: NA
CDR3aa: CASSLTSFNEQFF

v_gene: TRBV5-1
d_gene: TRBD2
abundance: NA
CDR3aa: CASSLPSGGFEDTQYF

v_gene: TRBV11-2
d_gene: TRBD2
abundance: NA
CDR3aa: CASSLDGRLAGGYNEQFF

v_gene: TRBV4-1
d_gene: TRBD2
abundance: NA
CDR3aa: CASSQESSGSPYEQYF

v_gene: TRBV7-8
d_gene: NA
abundance: NA
CDR3aa: CASSLVVRAVSTGELFF

v_gene: TRBV29-1
d_gene: NA
abundance: NA
CDR3aa: CSVQGNTEAFF

v_gene: TRBV27
d_gene: NA
abundance: NA
CDR3aa: CASSLAGTAYNEQFF

v_gene: TRBV7-8
d_gene: NA
abundance: NA
CDR3aa: CASTLGRYTGEDTQYF

v_gene: TRBV21-1
d_gene: NA
abundance: NA
CDR3aa: CASSKHPGQGPRGPNEKLFF

v_gene: TRBV7-8
d_gene: NA
abundance: NA
CDR3aa: CASSLEGQTVDYTF

v_gene: TRBV6-5
d_gene: TRBD1
abundance: NA
CDR3aa: CASSYSFGTGYNEQFF

v_gene: TRBV5-4
d_gene: TRBD1
abundance: NA
CDR3aa: CASSSGQTYEQYF

v_gene: TRBV11-2
d_gene: NA
abundance: NA
CDR3aa: CASSLERSNQPQHF

v_gene: TRBV28
d_gene: NA
abundance: NA
CDR3aa: CASSLSGFTEAFF

v_gene: TRBV19
d_gene: TRBD2
abundance: NA
CDR3aa: CASSIAGGRTQFF

v_gene: TRBV6-5
d_gene: NA
abundance: NA
CDR3aa: CASSPDRQETQYF